This T cell receptor beta chain was recovered during a study of early T cells in non-severe SARS-CoV-2 infection. Study context: Sequenced material consisted of bulk RNA (from unsorted whole blood), and chains were unpaired. Points from the study as a whole: Matching results from VDJdb favored anti-spike CD8 responses, leaving private and CD4 specificities undetected.

There are many counts of this clonotype. Its target is not known. In the library, individual cDNA molecules carried attached unique molecular identifiers. TCRdb reprocessed the 5' RACE reads via MiXCR and lists one record per CDR3 protein. The table lists about 48,000 distinct CDR3 sequences, over 5% of them singletons. The receptor comes from an adult who was a healthcare worker with PCR-confirmed SARS-CoV-2 infection or an uninfected control (not recorded which). Sequences were derived from whole blood, sampled at baseline.

CDR3 sequence reads: CASGLGVSTDTQYF. Written as DNA, the CDR3 is TGTGCCTCGGGGCTGGGGGTAAGCACAGATACGCAGTATTTT. The chain has TRBV28 and TRBJ2-3; D possibly matches TRBD1 or TRBD2 (5 bases each). V was pared by 11 bases and J by 0 bases, with 15 bases between. The CDR3 is 14 residues long. Looked up from germline, CDR1 is MDHEN and CDR2 is SYDVKM.